These T cell receptor beta chains were read from a single sample in a study of shared clonotypes between healthy human individuals. Only in-frame clones appear in the TCRdb table, and some are missing; sequencing was by immunoSEQ multiplex PCR. The sample has 2 million to 2.5 million clones, more than 85% seen once. The sequencing input was naive CD4+ T cells from PBMCs. The receptors were sampled from a man aged 18 to 29 in good health. Some clones in this sample may be carry-over from other donors' samples. Both conserved end residues are part of each CDR3. The D gene is left open where the match is weak. Not every row has a clone size; where given, it reads once, few, many or a size class.

d_call,j_call,clone_size,v_call,cdr3_aa,cdr3_nt
.,TRBJ2-6,.,TRBV5-4,CASSHGGERANVLTF,TGTGCCAGCAGCCACGGGGGAGAGAGGGCCAACGTCCTGACTTTC
.,TRBJ2-7,.,TRBV15,CATSRGGSRTLYEQYF,TGTGCCACCAGCAGAGGTGGGTCCAGGACCCTCTACGAGCAGTACTTC
TRBD1,TRBJ2-1,.,TRBV11-2,CASSFPGQGVRNEQFF,TGTGCCAGCAGCTTCCCGGGACAGGGGGTAAGAAATGAGCAGTTCTTC
.,TRBJ2-1,.,TRBV5-1,CASSLDRTTLVDEQFF,TGCGCCAGCAGCTTGGATCGGACTACCTTGGTCGATGAGCAGTTCTTC
.,TRBJ2-6,.,TRBV5-1,CASTGANVLTF,TGCGCCAGCACTGGGGCCAACGTCCTGACTTTC
.,TRBJ2-2,once,TRBV2,CASSETGELFF,TGTGCCAGCAGTGAGACCGGGGAGCTGTTTTTT
.,TRBJ2-1,.,TRBV5-1,CASSLGLSYNEQFF,TGCGCCAGCAGCTTAGGGCTCTCCTACAATGAGCAGTTCTTC
.,TRBJ1-1,.,TRBV29-1,CSNRGLTGRESEAFF,TGCAGCAATAGGGGCTTAACAGGAAGGGAATCGGAAGCTTTCTTT
TRBD2,TRBJ2-1,.,TRBV28,CASSFILAGYNEQFF,TGTGCCAGCAGTTTCATCTTAGCGGGGTACAATGAGCAGTTCTTC
.,TRBJ1-2,.,TRBV7-2,CASTLFSGPGYGYTF,TGTGCCAGCACCTTATTCTCGGGGCCCGGCTATGGCTACACCTTC
TRBD1,TRBJ2-3,.,TRBV5-4,CASSLDRGRTDTQYF,TGTGCCAGCAGCTTGGACAGGGGGAGAACAGATACGCAGTATTTT
TRBD2,TRBJ2-1,.,TRBV11-2,CASSQGLAVYNEQFF,TGTGCCAGCAGCCAAGGACTAGCGGTTTACAATGAGCAGTTCTTC
.,TRBJ2-3,.,TRBV11-2,CASSLVGTGGPDTQYF,TGTGCCAGCAGCTTAGTCGGGACTGGGGGGCCAGATACGCAGTATTTT
.,TRBJ2-1,.,TRBV5-4,CASSLRGYDEQFF,TGTGCCAGCAGCCTCAGGGGATACGATGAGCAGTTCTTC
.,TRBJ1-5,.,TRBV2,CASSREGQPQHF,TGTGCCAGCAGCAGGGAGGGTCAGCCCCAGCATTTT
.,TRBJ2-5,.,TRBV18,CASSPELRETQYF,TGTGCCAGCTCACCGGAGTTGAGAGAGACCCAGTACTTC
.,TRBJ1-1,.,TRBV6-1,CASSLLTENTEAFF,TGTGCCAGCAGTTTGTTGACGGAGAACACTGAAGCTTTCTTT
.,TRBJ2-3,.,TRBV28,CASSLPDSTDTQYF,TGTGCCAGCAGTCTACCTGACAGCACAGATACGCAGTATTTT
TRBD2,TRBJ2-1,once,TRBV28,CASSHRLAGADEQFF,TGTGCCAGCAGCCACCGACTAGCGGGAGCGGATGAGCAGTTCTTC
TRBD1,TRBJ2-1,.,TRBV29-1,CSARRTGATNEQFF,TGCAGCGCCCGCCGGACAGGGGCCACGAATGAGCAGTTCTTC
TRBD1,TRBJ1-1,.,TRBV5-8,CASSHKGQLNTEAFF,TGTGCCAGCAGCCACAAGGGACAGCTAAACACTGAAGCTTTCTTT
.,TRBJ2-5,.,TRBV13,CASSPTGREETQYF,TGTGCCAGCAGCCCTACAGGGAGGGAGGAGACCCAGTACTTC
TRBD1,TRBJ1-2,.,TRBV11-2,CASSFDDRARRGYTF,TGTGCCAGCAGCTTCGACGACAGGGCTAGAAGAGGCTACACCTTC
.,TRBJ2-7,.,TRBV6-6,CASRSGAYEQYF,TGTGCCAGCAGGTCTGGTGCCTACGAGCAGTACTTC
.,TRBJ2-7,.,TRBV28,CASLPMYPSYEQYF,TGTGCCAGCCTCCCCATGTACCCTTCCTACGAGCAGTACTTC
.,TRBJ2-7,.,TRBV29-1,CSVGSASSYEQYF,TGCAGCGTTGGGTCGGCGAGCTCCTACGAGCAGTACTTC
.,TRBJ1-4,.,TRBV5-6,CASSWRRGAGEKLFF,TGTGCCAGCAGCTGGCGACGGGGGGCTGGCGAAAAACTGTTTTTT
TRBD2,TRBJ2-1,.,TRBV9,CASSVVAGGANEQFF,TGTGCCAGCAGCGTCGTAGCGGGAGGGGCCAATGAGCAGTTCTTC
.,TRBJ1-5,.,TRBV23-1,CASSHARVGQPQHF,TGCGCCAGCAGTCATGCCAGGGTCGGGCAGCCCCAGCATTTT
.,TRBJ1-1,.,TRBV6-1,CASSERIGRTEAFF,TGTGCCAGCAGTGAGCGAATCGGAAGGACTGAAGCTTTCTTT
.,TRBJ1-2,.,TRBV25-1,CASSDRQFGSYGYTF,TGTGCCAGCAGTGACCGTCAGTTCGGCAGCTATGGCTACACCTTC